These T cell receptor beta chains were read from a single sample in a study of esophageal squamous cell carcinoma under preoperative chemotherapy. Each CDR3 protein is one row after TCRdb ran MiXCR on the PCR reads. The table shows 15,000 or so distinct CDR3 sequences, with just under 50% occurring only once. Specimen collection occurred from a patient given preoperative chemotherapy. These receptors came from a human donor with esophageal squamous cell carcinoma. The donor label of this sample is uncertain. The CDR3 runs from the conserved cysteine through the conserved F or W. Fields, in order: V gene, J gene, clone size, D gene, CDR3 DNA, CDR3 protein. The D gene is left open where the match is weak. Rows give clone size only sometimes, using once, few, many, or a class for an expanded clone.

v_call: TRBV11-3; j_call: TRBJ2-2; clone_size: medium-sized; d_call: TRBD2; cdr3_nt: TGTGCCAGCAGCGGCGGGAGTGACACCGGGGAGCTGTTTTTT; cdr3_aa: CASSGGSDTGELFF
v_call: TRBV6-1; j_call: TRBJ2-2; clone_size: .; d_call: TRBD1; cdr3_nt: TGTGCCAGCAGTGCAGGGACAGGTCCCCAAAACACCGGGGAGCTGTTTTTT; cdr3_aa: CASSAGTGPQNTGELFF
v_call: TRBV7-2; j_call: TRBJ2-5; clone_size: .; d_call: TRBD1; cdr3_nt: TGTGCCACGGGGCAGGGGGTAAGTGCCCAAGAGACCCAGTACTTC; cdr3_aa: CATGQGVSAQETQYF
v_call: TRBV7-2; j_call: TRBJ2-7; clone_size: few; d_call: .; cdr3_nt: TGTGCCAGCAGCTTAAGGGACGGCTACGAGCAGTACTTC; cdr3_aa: CASSLRDGYEQYF
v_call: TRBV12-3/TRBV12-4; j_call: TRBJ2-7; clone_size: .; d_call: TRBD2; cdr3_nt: TGTGCCAGCAGGATGGGAGCGGCGGGAGGCAGGAATGAGCAGTACTTC; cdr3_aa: CASRMGAAGGRNEQYF
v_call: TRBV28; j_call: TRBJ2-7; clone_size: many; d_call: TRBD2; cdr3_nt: TGTGCCAGCAGTCGGGGGACTAGCGCGGACTCCTACGAGCAGTACTTC; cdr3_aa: CASSRGTSADSYEQYF
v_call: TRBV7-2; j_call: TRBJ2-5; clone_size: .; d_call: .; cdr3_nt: TGTGCCAGCAGCTTAGCGCTAAGTTTCGGGGAGACCCAGTACTTC; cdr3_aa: CASSLALSFGETQYF
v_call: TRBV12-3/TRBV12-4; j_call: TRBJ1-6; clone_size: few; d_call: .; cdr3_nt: TGTGCCAGCAGTCCGGGAAAGAATTCACCCCTCCACTTT; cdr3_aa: CASSPGKNSPLHF
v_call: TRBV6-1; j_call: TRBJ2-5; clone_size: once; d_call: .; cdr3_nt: TGTGCCAGCAGTGGGACGGTACGGTTGGAGACCCAGTACTTC; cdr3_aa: CASSGTVRLETQYF
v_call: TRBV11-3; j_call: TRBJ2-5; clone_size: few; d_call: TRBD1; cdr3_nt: TGTGCCAGCAGCTTTTCGGGACAGCGACAAGAGACCCAGTACTTC; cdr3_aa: CASSFSGQRQETQYF
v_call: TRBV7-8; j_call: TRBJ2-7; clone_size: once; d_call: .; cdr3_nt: TGTGCCAGCAGCCCTCACTCCTACGAGCAGTACTTC; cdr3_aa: CASSPHSYEQYF
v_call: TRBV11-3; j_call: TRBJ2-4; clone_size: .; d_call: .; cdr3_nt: TGTGTCGGGGGCCGGGCGCAAAACATTCAGTACTTC; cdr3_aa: CVGGRAQNIQYF
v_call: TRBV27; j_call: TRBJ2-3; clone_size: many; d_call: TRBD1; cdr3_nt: TGTGCCAGCAGATACTCCGGGACAGGGGTGGATACGCAGTATTTT; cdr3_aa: CASRYSGTGVDTQYF
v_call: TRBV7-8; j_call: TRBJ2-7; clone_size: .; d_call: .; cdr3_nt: TGTGGCAGCAGCCGGGGGCTATGGGAGAAAAATACGCAGTACTTC; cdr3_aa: CGSSRGLWEKNTQYF
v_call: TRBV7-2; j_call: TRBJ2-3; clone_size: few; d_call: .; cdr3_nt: TGTGCCAGCAGCTCGAAGGGGGGAAGCACAGATACGCAGTATTTT; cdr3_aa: CASSSKGGSTDTQYF
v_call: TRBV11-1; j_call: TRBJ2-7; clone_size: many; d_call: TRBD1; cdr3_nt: TGTGCCAGCAGCCGACGGACAGGGGGCGAGCAGTACTTC; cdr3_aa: CASSRRTGGEQYF